This T cell receptor (beta chain) was identified during a study of cytomegalovirus exposure and HLA in healthy donors. Points on this clone: Its antigen is not identified.

With 60 Vbeta and 13 Jbeta primers, the PCR was carried out. The repertoire was sequenced with immunoSEQ multiplex PCR; TCRdb's copy has only in-frame clones and lacks some. This listing includes around 50,000 clones. Findings of the study overall: Sequencing likely produced, as an artifact, a cluster of highly shared sequence variants.

This TCR was recovered from a male donor in good health and CMV-seronegative. The sample comprised PBMCs.

The CDR3 DNA sequence: TGCGCCAGCAGCCAGTCCCCTACGATACAGGGGGCCGGCTACACCTTC. Its translation is CASSQSPTIQGAGYTF. The chain carries TRBV4-3 and TRBJ1-2; 9 positions agree with TRBD1. The CDR3 contains 16 residues. The J segment lost 8 bases and the V segment lost 3 bases, leaving 13 bases of the junction unmatched. The germline V gene has CDR1 LGHNA and CDR2 YSLEER.